This T cell receptor beta chain came from a study of T-cell memory formation after mild COVID-19. TCRdb used MiXCR to reprocess the 5' RACE reads, holding one entry per CDR3 protein. The table records 200,000 to 250,000 distinct CDR3 sequences, about 9.2% of them present only once. The germline V gene encodes CDR1 SGHRS and CDR2 YFSETQ. This CDR3 comprises 16 residues. After removal of 3 bases from V and 2 bases from J, the junction contained 3 bases not matched to a gene. As regards this clonotype: The antigen is not known.

Study conclusions and caveats: Second-wave clones that peaked on day 37 lacked confirmed SARS-CoV-2 specificity. Some clones that responded turned up in pre-infection memory, which suggests that cross-reactive memory joined in.

Sequenced material: PBMCs or a T cell subset sorted from them (not recorded which). This clonotype was sampled from a man aged 18 to 35 who had mild COVID-19 (a few samples of this study predate the infection). Cell type and time point are not known. The chain joins TRBV5-1 to TRBJ2-3; 13 nucleotides line up with TRBD2. CDR3 DNA: TGCGCCAGCAGCTCGGGACTAGCGGGGACCACAGATACGCAGTATTTT. This translates into CASSSGLAGTTDTQYF.